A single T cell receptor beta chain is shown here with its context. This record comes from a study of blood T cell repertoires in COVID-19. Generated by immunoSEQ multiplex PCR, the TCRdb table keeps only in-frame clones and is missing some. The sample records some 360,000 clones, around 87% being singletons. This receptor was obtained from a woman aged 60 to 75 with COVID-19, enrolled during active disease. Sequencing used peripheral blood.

The CDR3 nucleotides read TGTGCCAGCAGTCACAGACAGGGGAATAACTATGGCTACACCTTC. Residues: CASSHRQGNNYGYTF. V and J are TRBV6-5 and TRBJ1-2; 8 bases align to TRBD1. V trimming: 5 bases; J trimming: 1 base; junction bases outside the gene matches: 6. The CDR3 spans 15 residues. From germline, CDR1 is MNHEY and CDR2 SVGAGI.